This section outlines one T cell receptor beta chain sequence together with its context. The sample belongs to a study of cytomegalovirus exposure and HLA in healthy donors. About the research overall: Genetic ancestry analysis placed about 76% of the 300 to 500 donors that were genotyped in the Caucasian-associated cluster.

Researchers ran the PCR with 60 Vbeta and 13 Jbeta primers. Assay: immunoSEQ multiplex PCR; the TCRdb copy retains only in-frame clones and omits some. The sample shows roughly 180,000 clones, about 85% of them seen only once. The CDR3 is 14 amino acids. CDR1 and CDR2 from the germline V gene are MNHNS and SASEGT. V lost 2 bases and J 4 bases, leaving 11 bases between the germline ends. The TCR comes from a boy aged 2 to 10 in good health and CMV-seronegative. Sequenced: PBMCs. The V call is TRBV6-1, the J call TRBJ1-2, with D perhaps TRBD1 (6 bases). CDR3 DNA: TGTGCCAGCAGTGAACATCAGGGGTCCTATGGCTACACCTTC. This gives the protein CASSEHQGSYGYTF.